This TCR beta chain stems from a study of T cell responses to AZD1222 COVID-19 vaccine. Profiling relied on immunoSEQ multiplex PCR, and the TCRdb table lists in-frame clones only, not all of them. The sample includes over 55,000 clones, less than 90% of them seen just once. From germline, CDR1 is SGDLS and CDR2 YYNGEE. The V gene lost 0 bases and the J gene lost 4 bases, with 10 bases spanning the gap. CDR3 length: 15 amino acids. For this clone: What it binds is not known.

Study findings and constraints: A reported finding is that nearly half of spike-specific TCRs target unmutated variant regions. Mostly white British, mostly female donors; authors suggested clonal diversity may be underestimated.

The material sequenced was peripheral blood, taken on day 0 of AZD1222 vaccination. The V and J genes are TRBV9 and TRBJ2-2; D remains unclear. The receptor was isolated from an adult in good health. CDR3 sequence reads: CASSVAGSGTGELFF. In DNA, the CDR3 is TGTGCCAGCAGCGTAGCTGGGTCCGGCACCGGGGAGCTGTTTTTT.